Listed here is a single T cell receptor (beta chain). This specimen comes from a study of T cells in women clearing cervical HPV infection. Overall study: Controls' single incident HPV16 infection cleared within 12 months without precancer.

The table came from immunoSEQ multiplex PCR; TCRdb's copy has only in-frame clones and leaves some out. Its table lists approximately 38,000 clones. This receptor was identified in a woman aged 18 to 75 with a cervical HPV16 infection that either progressed to CIN3+ or cleared (not recorded which). Sequences were obtained from blood buffy coat.

CDR3 sequence: CSAHNARANYGYTF. CDR3 DNA (partial): TGCAGTGCTCACAACGCAAGAGCTAACTATGGC. The rearrangement joins TRBV20-1 to TRBJ1-2; D gene unclear. Coverage ceases 3 residues before the CDR3 finishes, and the germline J gene fills in the end. The CDR3 is 14 amino acids. Germline V gene lookup returns CDR1 DFQATT and CDR2 SNEGSKA (reference sequence). Trimming pared 5 bases from V and 0 bases from J, leaving 13 bases between.